The 22 T cell receptor beta chains below were found in one sample sequenced in a study of shared clonotypes between healthy human individuals (dated by TCRdb to the early 2020s). Library preparation used the immunoSEQ multiplex PCR assay. TCRdb took over this immuneACCESS table, retaining in-frame rearrangements with V and J assigned. Such tables are incomplete; in checked studies, under half of the missing clones stem from an unresolved V gene, and the remainder is unexplained. Across this sample there are 1,500,000 or so clones, with less than 99% seen only once. The top ten clonotypes cover 0.36% of the sample. The sequencing sample was made of naive CD4+ T cells sorted from blood. Reading the label with the study, this specimen's cell subset or site is: CD45RA+ positively selected. The receptors come from a man under 40 in good health.

V gene TRBV10-3 combines with J gene TRBJ1-3; the D is unclear. CDR3 size: 15 residues. Deletions cut 0 bases from V and 0 bases from J, with 6 bases between. Looked up from germline, CDR1 is ENHRY and CDR2 is SYGVKD. DNA of the CDR3: TGTGCCATCAGTGAGTCGGCGGTCTCTGGAAACACCATATATTTT. Translated, it gives CAISESAVSGNTIYF.

This chain connects TRBV28 to TRBJ2-7, with 7 bases aligning to TRBD2. Germline V gives CDR1 MDHEN, CDR2 SYDVKM. The CDR3 runs 15 residues. The junction had 9 bases not matched to a gene; V was cut back by 2 bases and J by 5 bases. For the CDR3, the DNA is TGTGCCAGCAGTTTAGACACAGCGGGATCTCACGAGCAGTACTTC. Amino acids: CASSLDTAGSHEQYF.

A word on this clone: Other DNA sequences in this specimen translate into the identical CDR3. The chain couples TRBV6-5 to TRBJ1-1; no reliable D call. Trimming took off 2 bases at V and 7 bases at J, with 5 bases between the two ends. CDR1 is MNHEY, CDR2 SVGAGI, per germline. This CDR3 is 11 amino acids long. CDR3 in DNA: TGTGCCAGCAGTTACGGAGGTGAAGCTTTCTTT. Protein product: CASSYGGEAFF.

The gene calls are TRBV30 and TRBJ1-4; TRBD1 might be the D (6 bases). Trimming left V 4 bases short and J 7 bases short, with 19 bases between. Germline CDR1 is GTSNPN and CDR2 is SVGIG (reference sequence). The CDR3 length is 15 residues. The CDR3 loop reads CAWTYAGAFGEKLFF. The CDR3 bases are TGTGCCTGGACCTACGCAGGGGCTTTTGGTGAAAAACTGTTTTTT.

V usage is TRBV19 and J usage is TRBJ2-1; TRBD1 might be the D (6 bases). CDR1 is LNHDA and CDR2 is SQIVND in the germline V gene (reference sequence). V dropped 10 bases and J dropped 6 bases, with 10 bases sitting between them. The CDR3 consists of 11 residues. CDR3 DNA: TGTGCCACCCTACAGGGCAATGAGCAGTTCTTC. The encoded protein is CATLQGNEQFF. Full variable domain (remainder filled in from reference TRBV19 and TRBJ2-1): DGGITQSPKYLFRKEGQNVTLSCEQNLNHDAMYWYRQDPGQGLRLIYYSQIVNDFQKGDIAEGYSVSREKKESFPLTVTSAQKNPTAFYLCATLQGNEQFFGPGTRLTVL.

This clone was seen once. The V call is TRBV5-1, the J call TRBJ2-3, with 7 bases identical to TRBD2. The CDR3 runs to 17 residues. V trimming: 4 bases; J trimming: 5 bases; junction bases outside the gene matches: 16. Germline lookup yields CDR1 SGHRS and CDR2 YFSETQ. The DNA of the CDR3 is TGCGCCAGCAGCATAACCGGGACTATGGGTATGGTAGATACGCAGTATTTT. This translates into CASSITGTMGMVDTQYF.

The V and J genes are TRBV5-4 and TRBJ2-5; TRBD1 matches 9 bases. Germline CDR1 SGHNT, CDR2 YYREEE (reference sequence). The trim removed 4 bases at V and 4 bases at J, leaving 11 bases unmatched. The CDR3 consists of 16 residues. CDR3 DNA: TGTGCCAGCAGCACAGCACCGGGACAGGGTGTAGAGACCCAGTACTTC. It codes for CASSTAPGQGVETQYF.

The chain is built from TRBV7-9 and TRBJ2-5, with D maybe TRBD2 (6 bases). CDR3 length: 14 amino acids. CDR1 is SEHNR and CDR2 is FQNEAQ in the germline V gene (reference sequence). Trimming removed 3 bases at V and 0 bases at J, with 8 bases between. CDR3 nucleotide sequence: TGTGCCAGCAGCTTTGCGGGGTACCAAGAGACCCAGTACTTC. This encodes CASSFAGYQETQYF.

The sample holds one count of this clone. V usage is TRBV14 and J usage is TRBJ2-1, with D perhaps TRBD2 (6 bases). This CDR3 is built from 14 residues. CDR1 is SGHDN and CDR2 is FVKESK in the germline V gene. V shed 4 bases and J shed 4 bases, with 11 bases lying between them. This chain's CDR3 is CASSRRDFYNEQFF. The CDR3 region has the DNA TGTGCCAGCAGCCGAAGGGACTTTTACAATGAGCAGTTCTTC.

V usage is TRBV10-2 and J usage is TRBJ2-2; perhaps TRBD2 as D (6 bases). Trimming took 0 bases from V and 8 from J, leaving 28 bases between them. In germline, CDR1 is WSHSY, CDR2 SAAADI. The CDR3 spans 20 residues. CDR3 loop: CASSESTDPSWVGRGGELFF. The CDR3 nucleotides are TGCGCCAGCAGTGAGTCCACAGATCCCTCTTGGGTCGGGAGAGGAGGGGAGCTGTTTTTT.

The chain links TRBV4-1 to TRBJ2-2; D ambiguous. Trimming cost V 6 bases and J 7 bases, with 9 bases left between them. Germline V gene data show CDR1 as MGHRA and CDR2 as YSYEKL. The CDR3 runs 12 residues. The CDR3 region is CASRPGFGELFF. The CDR3 DNA follows: TGCGCCAGCAGACCCGGGTTCGGGGAGCTGTTTTTT.

V usage is TRBV11-2 and J usage is TRBJ2-7; D is uncertain. CDR1 and CDR2 from the germline V gene are SGHAT and FQNNGV. Trimming removed 1 base at V and 0 bases at J, with 16 bases between. The CDR3 has 17 amino acids. The CDR3 here is CASSLVPTSPLSYEQYF. Written as DNA, the CDR3 is TGTGCCAGCAGCTTAGTACCCACAAGTCCTCTCTCCTACGAGCAGTACTTC.

The rearrangement links TRBV5-1 to TRBJ2-7; 14 bases match TRBD2. V shed 3 bases and J 5 bases; nucleotides not matched to a gene: 4. The CDR3 extends over 15 amino acids. The germline CDR1 and CDR2 sequences are SGHRS and YFSETQ. The DNA for the CDR3 is TGCGCCAGCAGCTCGACTAGCGGGAGGGCCCACGAGCAGTACTTC. It encodes CASSSTSGRAHEQYF. The variable domain in full, completed from reference TRBV5-1 and TRBJ2-7, reads KAGVTQTPRYLIKTRGQQVTLSCSPISGHRSVSWYQQTPGQGLQFLFEYFSETQRNKGNFPGRFSGRQFSNSRSEMNVSTLELGDSALYLCASSSTSGRAHEQYFGPGTRLTVT.

This clone occurred once. This chain connects TRBV7-9 to TRBJ2-3, with 10 bases fitting TRBD1. This CDR3 contains 15 residues. Germline trimming cut 3 bases from V and 3 bases from J; bases unmatched to any gene: 3. CDR1 is SEHNR and CDR2 is FQNEAQ in the germline V gene (reference sequence). CDR3 residues: CASSFDRGRTDTQYF. DNA of the CDR3: TGTGCCAGCAGCTTCGACAGGGGGCGAACAGATACGCAGTATTTT.

V is TRBV6-6 and J is TRBJ2-5; tentative D call: TRBD2 (7 bases). The germline V and J ends were trimmed by 5 bases and 5 bases, with 15 bases remaining between them. This CDR3 has 14 residues. In germline, CDR1 is MNHNY, CDR2 SVGAGI (reference sequence). CDR3 region: CASSTRTRGETQYF. CDR3 nucleotides: TGTGCCAGCAGTACGAGGACTAGGGGGGAGACCCAGTACTTC.

This chain joins TRBV7-2 and TRBJ1-2; 11 positions agree with TRBD1. The germline gives CDR1 SGHTA, CDR2 FQGNSA. The CDR3 runs to 17 residues. The J segment lost 8 bases and the V segment lost 1 base, leaving 12 bases of the junction unmatched. For the CDR3, the DNA is TGTGCCAGCAGCTTAGAAGGACCCCGGACAGGGGGCTACGGCTACACCTTC. Residues: CASSLEGPRTGGYGYTF.

V and J are TRBV28 and TRBJ1-2; 7 bases are a match to TRBD1. This CDR3 comprises 11 residues. Germline trimming cut 11 bases from V and 7 bases from J; bases unmatched to any gene: 7. The germline CDR1 and CDR2 sequences are MDHEN and SYDVKM. The CDR3 loop reads CAGKGARGYTF. CDR3 DNA: TGTGCCGGAAAGGGGGCGCGTGGCTACACCTTC.

The V call is TRBV10-1, the J call TRBJ2-7; D gene unclear. V was pared by 0 bases and J by 6 bases, with 18 bases between. CDR3 size: 16 residues. The germline V gene encodes CDR1 WNHNN and CDR2 SYGVQD (reference sequence). This CDR3 is CASSESNNLASTEQYF. Written as DNA, the CDR3 is TGCGCCAGCAGTGAGTCTAACAACCTGGCCTCTACCGAGCAGTACTTC.

The genes are TRBV29-1 and TRBJ2-3; D may be TRBD2 (5 bases). The CDR3 consists of 12 residues. Germline CDR1 and CDR2: SQVTM and ANQGSEA. The V gene lost 8 bases and the J gene lost 1 base, with 10 bases spanning the gap. The DNA of the CDR3 is TGCAGCCCAGGACTCGGCACAGATACGCAGTATTTT. Its translation: CSPGLGTDTQYF.

V usage is TRBV29-1 and J usage is TRBJ1-2; no clear D. The V end was cut by 5 bases, the J end by 5 bases, with 21 bases between. Germline values: CDR1 SQVTM, CDR2 ANQGSEA. The CDR3 covers 15 residues. CDR3 nucleotide sequence: TGCAGCGTTTTGGGAGAGGACTCGATGCGGTATGGCTACACCTTC. Translated: CSVLGEDSMRYGYTF.

V is TRBV9 and J is TRBJ2-2; 11 bases are a match to TRBD2. The CDR3 is 16 residues long. The germline V gene encodes CDR1 SGDLS and CDR2 YYNGEE. V lost 0 bases, J lost 4 bases, and 2 bases stayed unmatched. CDR3 in amino acids: CASSVGLAGSTGELFF. In DNA form, the CDR3 reads TGTGCCAGCAGCGTAGGACTAGCGGGATCCACCGGGGAGCTGTTTTTT.

V gene TRBV11-2 combines with J gene TRBJ2-1, with D perhaps TRBD2 (6 bases). Germline loops: CDR1 SGHAT, CDR2 FQNNGV. V dropped 5 bases and J dropped 4 bases, with 15 bases sitting between them. The CDR3 is 15 residues long. The CDR3 nucleotides read TGTGCCAGCAGCCCTACCCGGGACTCTTACAATGAGCAGTTCTTC. The encoded protein is CASSPTRDSYNEQFF.